This TCR beta chain is drawn from a study of OX40 agonist ivuxolimab in advanced cancers. Individuals having autoimmune disease history or systemic immunosuppression were not enrolled. On cycle 4 day 1 and cycle 7 day 1, as well as at baseline, blood was sampled. Comments on this clone: Its cognate antigen is unknown.

Study conclusions and caveats: Both blood CD4+ and CD8+ T cells showed clonal growth by week 6 at 0.1 to 3.0 mg/kg. Certain nonresponding patients likewise had low normalized T-cell clonal expansion.

Repertoires were generated with immunoSEQ multiplex PCR, while TCRdb's copy carries only in-frame clones and drops some. The repertoire consists of around 100,000 clones, with around 90% occurring once and the leading ten covering around 0.15%. Sequenced here: CD4+ or CD8+ T cells sorted from blood, sampled in a trial of the OX40 agonist ivuxolimab. The clonotype was recovered from an adult with an advanced solid tumor such as melanoma, head and neck, liver or kidney cancer.

In DNA form, the CDR3 reads TGTGCCAGCAGCTTGGACCAGGGCCAGTATGGCTACACCTTC. Its protein product is CASSLDQGQYGYTF. V gene TRBV5-5 combines with J gene TRBJ1-2; tentative D call: TRBD1 (5 bases). This CDR3 has 14 residues. Germline assignment: CDR1 SGHKS and CDR2 YYEKEE (reference sequence). With 0 bases removed from V and 5 bases from J, the gap between germline ends came to 11 bases.